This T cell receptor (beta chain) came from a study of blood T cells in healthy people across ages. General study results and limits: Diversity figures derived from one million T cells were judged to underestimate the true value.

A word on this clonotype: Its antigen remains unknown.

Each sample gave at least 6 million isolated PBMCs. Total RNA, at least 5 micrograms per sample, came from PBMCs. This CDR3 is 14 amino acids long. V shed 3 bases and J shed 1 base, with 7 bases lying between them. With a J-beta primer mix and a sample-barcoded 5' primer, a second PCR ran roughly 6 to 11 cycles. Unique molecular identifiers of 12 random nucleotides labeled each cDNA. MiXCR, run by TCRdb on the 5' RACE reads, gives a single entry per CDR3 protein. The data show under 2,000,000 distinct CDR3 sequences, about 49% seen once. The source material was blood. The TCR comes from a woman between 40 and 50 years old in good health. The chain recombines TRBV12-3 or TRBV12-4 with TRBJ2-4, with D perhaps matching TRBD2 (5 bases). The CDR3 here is CASSFREAKNIQYF. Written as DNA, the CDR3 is TGTGCCAGCAGTTTTAGGGAGGCCAAAAACATTCAGTACTTC.